These 29 T cell receptor beta chains were sequenced from one sample in a study of cytomegalovirus exposure and HLA in healthy donors. Data came from immunoSEQ multiplex PCR; TCRdb stores just in-frame clones and leaves some out. This sample yields approximately 120,000 clones, of which 85% to 90% are seen a single time; 0.95% to 1.3% belongs to the top ten. The sequenced material came from PBMCs. These receptors were obtained from a woman aged 18-30 years in good health and CMV-seronegative.

The V gene is TRBV6-5, the J gene TRBJ2-1; TRBD2 matches at 7 bases. This CDR3 has 13 residues. CDR1 is MNHEY and CDR2 is SVGAGI in the germline V gene. With V trimmed by 10 bases and J by 6 bases, 9 bases remained unmatched. CDR3 sequence reads: CATGGLGANEQFF. The CDR3 coding sequence is TGTGCCACGGGAGGACTAGGCGCCAATGAGCAGTTCTTC.

V is TRBV6-5 and J is TRBJ1-6; D is ambiguous. The V and J ends lost 0 bases and 0 bases respectively, with 6 bases between them. CDR1 MNHEY and CDR2 SVGAGI come from the germline V gene. The CDR3 length is 16 residues. This chain's CDR3 is CASSYSPSSYNSPLHF. DNA for the CDR3: TGTGCCAGCAGTTACTCCCCGAGCTCCTATAATTCACCCCTCCACTTT.

A few counts support this clone. This chain uses TRBV9 with TRBJ2-2; D unclear. V gave up 4 bases and J gave up 5 bases, with 9 bases separating them. The germline CDR1 and CDR2 sequences are SGDLS and YYNGEE. The CDR3 is 13 amino acids. DNA for the CDR3: TGTGCCAGCAGCCAATACGGGACCGGGGAGCTGTTTTTT. Its protein product is CASSQYGTGELFF.

This clone was counted once. The chain employs TRBV30 and TRBJ2-1; D ambiguous. CDR1 GTSNPN and CDR2 SVGIG come from the germline V gene (reference sequence). The V end lost 0 bases, the J end lost 5 bases, and 8 bases lay between the germline ends. This CDR3 has 13 amino acids. The CDR3: CAWSVIFDNEQFF. In nucleotides, the CDR3 is TGTGCCTGGAGTGTAATATTTGACAATGAGCAGTTCTTC.

The J gene is TRBJ1-1, the V gene TRBV5-1; no reliable D call. Germline V gives CDR1 SGHRS, CDR2 YFSETQ. The CDR3 runs 13 residues. V lost 4 bases to trimming and J lost 7 bases, with 14 bases between them. CDR3 DNA: TGCGCCAGCAGCCGAAACAACGAGGGTGAAGCTTTCTTT. Translating gives CASSRNNEGEAFF.

The V call is TRBV6-5, the J call TRBJ2-2, with 8 bases fitting TRBD2. Germline V gives CDR1 MNHEY, CDR2 SVGAGI. Germline trimming cut 5 bases from V and 6 bases from J; bases unmatched to any gene: 5. The CDR3 has 14 amino acids. Written as DNA, the CDR3 is TGTGCCAGCAGTGAGCGGGAGCGGGCCGGGGAGCTGTTTTTT. Residues: CASSERERAGELFF.

This clone showed up just once. The rearrangement uses TRBV19 and TRBJ1-5, with TRBD1 matching over 8 bases. V trimming: 5 bases; J trimming: 4 bases; junction bases outside the gene matches: 13. The CDR3 runs to 17 residues. Germline V gene sequence: CDR1 LNHDA, CDR2 SQIVND (reference sequence). Written as DNA, the CDR3 is TGTGCCAGTAGTTTTCACCAGACAGGGGTTATGAATCAGCCCCAGCATTTT. The encoded protein is CASSFHQTGVMNQPQHF.

The chain is built from TRBV28 and TRBJ1-4, with D unclear. This CDR3 has 14 residues. The V and J ends lost 4 bases and 4 bases respectively, with 10 bases between them. The germline CDR1 and CDR2 sequences are MDHEN and SYDVKM. The DNA of the CDR3 is TGTGCCAGCAGTTCGTTACAGAGTAATGAAAAACTGTTTTTT. It translates to CASSSLQSNEKLFF.

The J gene is TRBJ1-2, the V gene TRBV4-1; D may be TRBD1 (6 bases). There are 15 residues in the CDR3. V shed 0 bases and J shed 4 bases, with 12 bases lying between them. CDR1 MGHRA and CDR2 YSYEKL come from the germline V gene. CDR3 in DNA: TGCGCCAGCAGCCAAGATCCGGGACAAGGCTATGGCTACACCTTC. Amino acid sequence: CASSQDPGQGYGYTF.

Only a few counts were recorded for this clone. The chain employs TRBV27 and TRBJ1-1; D possibly corresponds to TRBD1 (6 bases). The CDR3 extends over 13 amino acids. Germline V gene data show CDR1 as MNHEY and CDR2 as SMNVEV (reference sequence). Trimming pared 6 bases from V and 5 bases from J, leaving 13 bases between. DNA of the CDR3: TGTGCCAGCAGCTCACAGGGATGGACTGAAGCTTTCTTT. The encoded protein is CASSSQGWTEAFF.

This chain joins TRBV27 and TRBJ1-3; 8 bases line up with TRBD1. The trim removed 5 bases at V and 1 base at J, leaving 1 base unmatched. The CDR3 contains 14 residues. The V gene's germline CDR1 is MNHEY and CDR2 SMNVEV (reference sequence). CDR3 amino acids: CASSRQGSGNTIYF. As DNA, the CDR3 is TGTGCCAGCAGTCGACAGGGGTCTGGAAACACCATATATTTT.

The chain recombines TRBV28 with TRBJ2-7; D not resolved. CDR1 and CDR2 from the germline V gene are MDHEN and SYDVKM. Deletions cut 4 bases from V and 2 bases from J, with 15 bases between. The CDR3 totals 15 residues. The CDR3 sequence: CASSSGSLGTYEQYV. Here the CDR3 DNA reads TGTGCCAGCAGTTCGGGTTCCCTTGGCACCTACGAGCAGTACGTC.

The V call is TRBV19, the J call TRBJ2-1; TRBD2 matches at 11 bases. With V trimmed by 4 bases and J by 8 bases, 7 bases remained unmatched. The CDR3 is made up of 15 amino acids. CDR1 and CDR2 (germline): LNHDA, SQIVND (reference sequence). The CDR3 here is CASSTLAGGFDEQFF. The CDR3 region has the DNA TGTGCCAGTAGTACCCTAGCGGGAGGTTTTGATGAGCAGTTCTTC.

The chain carries TRBV10-3 and TRBJ2-7; no clear D. V was clipped by 7 bases and J by 3 bases, with 13 bases between them. The CDR3 covers 13 residues. CDR1 ENHRY and CDR2 SYGVKD come from the germline V gene. CDR3 region: CAINRSLDYEQYF. In DNA, the CDR3 is TGTGCCATCAATCGGAGTTTGGACTACGAGCAGTACTTC.

The chain couples TRBV30 to TRBJ2-3; D might be TRBD1 (5 bases). The ends were cut back, 3 bases at V and 3 bases at J, with 13 bases in the middle. Germline CDR1 is GTSNPN and CDR2 is SVGIG (reference sequence). The CDR3 contains 14 residues. The CDR3: CAWRWEGETDTQYF. CDR3 nucleotide sequence: TGTGCCTGGAGGTGGGAAGGGGAAACAGATACGCAGTATTTT. Filled out from reference TRBV30 and TRBJ2-3, the complete variable domain reads SQTIHQWPATLVQPVGSPLSLECTVEGTSNPNLYWYRQAAGRGLQLLFYSVGIGQISSEVPQNLSASRPQDRQFILSSKKLLLSDSGFYLCAWRWEGETDTQYFGPGTRLTVL.

This chain connects TRBV30 to TRBJ1-3; 8 bases are shared with TRBD1. V gave up 3 bases and J gave up 0 bases; unmatched junction bases: 4. CDR3 length: 15 residues. Looked up from germline, CDR1 is GTSNPN and CDR2 is SVGIG (reference sequence). CDR3 sequence: CAWRRDRLSGNTIYF. The CDR3 nucleotides are TGTGCCTGGAGGCGGGACAGGCTCTCTGGAAACACCATATATTTT. Based on the CDR3 plus reference TRBV30 and TRBJ1-3, the full variable domain is SQTIHQWPATLVQPVGSPLSLECTVEGTSNPNLYWYRQAAGRGLQLLFYSVGIGQISSEVPQNLSASRPQDRQFILSSKKLLLSDSGFYLCAWRRDRLSGNTIYFGEGSWLTVV.

The chain links TRBV18 to TRBJ2-5, with 9 bases fitting TRBD2. J lost 5 bases, V lost 6 bases, and 7 bases had no gene match. Germline V gene lookup returns CDR1 KGHSH and CDR2 LQKENI. This CDR3 is 14 amino acids long. The CDR3 is CASSAGTSTETQYF. CDR3 DNA: TGTGCCAGCTCGGCCGGGACTAGCACGGAGACCCAGTACTTC.

V gene TRBV19 combines with J gene TRBJ1-1; D is perhaps TRBD1 (5 bases). CDR1 and CDR2 from the germline V gene are LNHDA and SQIVND (reference sequence). This CDR3 contains 15 residues. V lost 6 bases and J lost 3, with 17 bases in between. The CDR3 DNA follows: TGTGCCAGTAGCCTACTCCAGGGTGGGGACACTGAAGCTTTCTTT. It specifies CASSLLQGGDTEAFF.

This chain connects TRBV18 to TRBJ1-6, with 7 bases identical to TRBD1. The V segment lost 6 bases and the J segment 7 bases; nucleotides outside the gene matches: 6. The CDR3 consists of 14 residues. Germline-derived CDR1 and CDR2 are KGHSH and LQKENI. In nucleotides, the CDR3 is TGTGCCAGCTCTTCCGGGACAGACAATTCACCCCTCCACTTT. Translated, it gives CASSSGTDNSPLHF.

This sequence joins TRBV6-5 and TRBJ1-1; 11 nucleotides match TRBD1. Trimming cost V 11 bases and J 5 bases; bases outside gene matches: 10. There are 14 residues in the CDR3. Germline V gene sequence: CDR1 MNHEY, CDR2 SVGAGI. CDR3 amino acids: CAVNWGQGVTEAFF. As DNA, the CDR3 is TGTGCCGTCAATTGGGGACAGGGGGTGACTGAAGCTTTCTTT.

This chain joins TRBV6-6 and TRBJ1-4; unclear D gene. This CDR3 has 15 amino acids. V was clipped by 5 bases and J by 0 bases, with 10 bases between them. CDR1 is MNHNY and CDR2 is SVGAGI in the germline V gene (reference sequence). As DNA, the CDR3 is TGTGCCAGCAGTGGAACGACTACAACTAATGAAAAACTGTTTTTT. This translates into CASSGTTTTNEKLFF.

The DNA of the CDR3 is TGTGCCTGGAGGGGGCAATACTATGGCTACTACACCTTC. Its translation is CAWRGQYYGYYTF. The gene calls are TRBV30 and TRBJ1-2; possibly TRBD1 for D (5 bases). This CDR3 has 13 residues. The V gene lost 3 bases and the J gene lost 10 bases, with 18 bases spanning the gap. CDR1 is GTSNPN, CDR2 SVGIG, per germline (reference sequence). Looking up the rest from reference TRBV30 and TRBJ1-2 gives the full variable domain: SQTIHQWPATLVQPVGSPLSLECTVEGTSNPNLYWYRQAAGRGLQLLFYSVGIGQISSEVPQNLSASRPQDRQFILSSKKLLLSDSGFYLCAWRGQYYGYYTFGSGTRLTVV.

This clone was recorded a few times. V gene TRBV13 combines with J gene TRBJ1-2, with no clear D. Germline V gene lookup returns CDR1 PRHDT and CDR2 FYEKMQ (reference sequence). Between the trimmed V and J ends, which lost 4 bases and 3 bases, there was a span of 6 bases. The CDR3 is 12 residues long. As DNA, the CDR3 is TGTGCCAGCAGCTCCCTCGACTATGGCTACACCTTC. It is translated as CASSSLDYGYTF.

The genes are TRBV13 and TRBJ2-3, with 12 bases aligning to TRBD2. Germline CDR1 PRHDT, CDR2 FYEKMQ (reference sequence). This CDR3 has 17 residues. Trimming cost V 4 bases and J 6 bases; bases outside gene matches: 11. The CDR3 DNA is TGTGCCAGCAGCTGGTGGACTAGCGGGATTTCCGGGGATACGCAGTATTTT. Protein sequence: CASSWWTSGISGDTQYF.

This clone was observed a few times. The chain is built from TRBV4-3 and TRBJ2-5, with 8 bases lining up with TRBD1. The CDR3 extends over 16 amino acids. Germline CDR1 and CDR2: LGHNA and YSLEER. The V gene end was trimmed by 4 bases and the J gene end by 5 bases; junction bases not matched to a gene: 12. CDR3 sequence reads: CASSPTPSGGGETQYF. The CDR3 DNA sequence: TGCGCCAGCAGCCCAACCCCCTCAGGGGGCGGGGAGACCCAGTACTTC.

The chain is built from TRBV30 and TRBJ2-5; TRBD1 might be the D (6 bases). CDR3 length: 15 residues. The V gene's germline CDR1 is GTSNPN and CDR2 SVGIG (reference sequence). Trimming removed 2 bases at V and 2 bases at J, with 15 bases between. The CDR3 reads CAWSRGRDIQETQYF. Written as DNA, the CDR3 is TGTGCCTGGAGTAGAGGACGGGACATACAAGAGACCCAGTACTTC.

The V gene is TRBV14, the J gene TRBJ2-7; D possibly corresponds to TRBD1 (5 bases). This CDR3 region has 14 residues. Trimming pared 4 bases from V and 4 bases from J, leaving 14 bases between. Germline loops: CDR1 SGHDN, CDR2 FVKESK. CDR3 nucleotides: TGTGCCAGCAGCCCCTCTGGACATCCATACGAGCAGTACGTC. As protein: CASSPSGHPYEQYV.

The genes are TRBV28 and TRBJ2-2; possible D gene TRBD2, 6 bases. Germline lookup yields CDR1 MDHEN and CDR2 SYDVKM. There are 15 residues in the CDR3. Trimming took 4 bases from V and 6 from J, leaving 15 bases between them. CDR3 nucleotides: TGTGCCAGCAGTTCCGCCGGGACTCTCCCCGGGGAGCTGTTTTTT. Protein sequence: CASSSAGTLPGELFF.

The rearrangement links TRBV11-2 to TRBJ2-7; 12 bases are shared with TRBD2. The CDR3 consists of 17 residues. Germline CDR1 and CDR2: SGHAT and FQNNGV. The V segment lost 2 bases and the J segment 5 bases; nucleotides outside the gene matches: 10. The CDR3 DNA sequence: TGTGCCAGCAGCTTAACCCCGACTAGCGGGAGTCTCGACGAGCAGTACTTC. It translates to CASSLTPTSGSLDEQYF.